This TCR beta chain was identified during a study of blood T cells in healthy people across ages. Drawing of peripheral blood yielded roughly 9.3 milliliters from each donor. Primed by a sample-barcoded 5' primer and a J-beta primer mix, a second PCR proceeded for roughly 6 to 12 cycles. MiXCR, applied by TCRdb to the 5' RACE reads, yields one record per CDR3 protein. The profile shows some 1.5 million distinct CDR3 sequences, under 55% of them singletons. The sequence derives from a young woman in good health. Material for sequencing was blood.

The CDR3 nucleotides are TGTGCCAGCAGTTACAGGGCGGACCAGCCCCAGCATTTT. It codes for CASSYRADQPQHF. The chain links TRBV6-2 or TRBV6-3 to TRBJ1-5; no firm D call. Germline V gene sequence: CDR1 MNHEY, CDR2 SVGEGT. Trimming pared 2 bases from V and 7 bases from J, leaving 9 bases between. The CDR3 loop spans 13 amino acids.